This T cell receptor beta chain was sequenced for a study of shared clonotypes between healthy human individuals. Measured with immunoSEQ multiplex PCR; TCRdb has only the in-frame clones, and not every one. The sample yields a few million clones, more than 80% seen once. CDR1 and CDR2 (germline): SGHRS, YFSETQ. The CDR3 length is 15 residues. V shed 2 bases and J 5 bases; nucleotides not matched to a gene: 8. Concerning this clone itself: Its target is unknown.

General study points: Clonotypes not shared had lower generation probabilities than those common to all four donors.

This chain links TRBV5-1 with TRBJ2-7; 9 bases are a match to TRBD2. The source is a man aged 18 to 30 in good health. The sequenced material came from naive CD4+ T cells sorted from blood. The subset here: CD45RA+ positively selected. For the CDR3, the DNA is TGCGCCAGCAGCTTACCAGCGGGAGGTAACCACGAGCAGTACTTC. Protein sequence: CASSLPAGGNHEQYF.